A few counts support the clone carrying this T cell receptor (beta chain). This same CDR3 is encoded by further DNA sequences in the sample. The record originates from a study of cytomegalovirus exposure and HLA in healthy donors. 13 Jbeta primers and 60 Vbeta primers were used for the PCR. Profiling relied on immunoSEQ multiplex PCR, and the TCRdb table lists in-frame clones only, not all of them. This sample yields about 180,000 clones, of which about 81% are seen a single time; approximately 1.4% belongs to the top ten. The source is a man aged 35 to 55 in good health and CMV-seronegative. The sequenced sample was PBMCs.

This chain's CDR3 is CASSLAGGGTDTQYF. The DNA for the CDR3 is TGTGCCAGCAGTTTAGCGGGAGGAGGCACAGATACGCAGTATTTT. The chain has TRBV6-5 and TRBJ2-3, with 10 bases identical to TRBD2. In germline, CDR1 is MNHEY, CDR2 SVGAGI. CDR3 length: 15 amino acids. Trimming at V came to 4 bases and at J to 1 base, leaving 2 bases not matched to a gene.